The clone carrying this T cell receptor (beta chain) was found many times. Its antigen is not identified. These data belong to a study of response to subunit inactivated influenza vaccine. Broader study findings: The authors suggested that few new T cells are recruited per seasonal influenza vaccination.

Per the germline V gene, CDR1 is MNHEY and CDR2 is SVGAGI. CDR3 length: 15 residues. Trimming removed 6 bases from V and 4 bases from J; junction bases left unmatched: 8. One entry per CDR3 protein results from TCRdb running MiXCR on the RT-PCR reads. The sample lists some 640,000 distinct CDR3 sequences, approximately 14% occurring once. The J gene is TRBJ2-7, the V gene TRBV6-5; 11 bases are shared with TRBD2. This clonotype was sampled from a man aged 45 to 65 who received an inactivated influenza vaccine. Specimen: PBMCs from blood, collected 14 to 15 days before vaccination. This CDR3 reads CASSYGTSGTYEQYF. The DNA for the CDR3 is TGTGCCAGCAGCTACGGGACTAGCGGAACGTACGAGCAGTACTTC.